Listed below are T cell receptor beta chains from one sample, sequenced in a study of shared clonotypes between healthy human individuals. The assay was immunoSEQ multiplex PCR, and TCRdb's table has in-frame clones only and misses some. The table lists 2 million to 2.5 million clones, 85% to 95% of them singletons. Sequencing was carried out using naive CD8+ T cells sorted from blood. These receptors all come from a man aged 18 to 29 in good health. Each CDR3 is given with its conserved first and last residue. Each record gives: CDR3 DNA, CDR3 protein, V gene, D gene, J gene, clone size. The D gene is left open where the match is weak. Where a row states a size, it is once, few, many or the class of an expanded clone; other rows omit it.

TGCGCCAGCAGCTTGGTTGGACAGAAAGAGACCCAGTACTTC CASSLVGQKETQYF TRBV5-1 NA TRBJ2-5 NA
TGTGCCAGCAGCGCAACAGGGGGCAACACCGGGGAGCTGTTTTTT CASSATGGNTGELFF TRBV4-2 TRBD1 TRBJ2-2 once
TGTGCCAGCAGCCAAACTTACGGACAGGGGGATAACAATGAGCAGTTCTTC CASSQTYGQGDNNEQFF TRBV7-3 TRBD1 TRBJ2-1 NA
TGTGCCAGCAGCTTAACAGGGGGCTTAGGTGGCTACACCTTC CASSLTGGLGGYTF TRBV13 TRBD1 TRBJ1-2 NA
TGTGCCAGCAGCGCCGGGGATAGCCTCACAGATACGCAGTATTTT CASSAGDSLTDTQYF TRBV7-9 NA TRBJ2-3 NA
TGTGCCAGTAAGGGCCAGGGACTCAATCAGCCCCAGCATTTT CASKGQGLNQPQHF TRBV19 NA TRBJ1-5 NA
TGTGCCAGCAGCTTAAAAATTGGTGGAGGGCAGTACTTC CASSLKIGGGQYF TRBV7-8 NA TRBJ2-7 NA
TGTGCCAGCAGCCCAGACGGAGGGGGCAACACCGGGGAGCTGTTTTTT CASSPDGGGNTGELFF TRBV27 NA TRBJ2-2 NA
TGTGCCAGCAGCCCTTCCGGGACAGAAGCTTTCTTT CASSPSGTEAFF TRBV5-4 NA TRBJ1-1 NA
TGTGCCAGCAGCAACCACCCGACCGAGTTCTTC CASSNHPTEFF TRBV21-1 NA TRBJ2-1 once
TGTGCCAGTAGTATGGGGTCCTCCTATAATTCACCCCTCCACTTT CASSMGSSYNSPLHF TRBV19 NA TRBJ1-6 NA
TGTGCCAGCAGCTCTTCGGGGGAGGTGGGTGAAGCTTTCTTT CASSSSGEVGEAFF TRBV7-8 NA TRBJ1-1 NA
TGTGCCAGCAGCCACGGACAGGAGAACACTGAAGCTTTCTTT CASSHGQENTEAFF TRBV9 TRBD1 TRBJ1-1 NA
TGCGCCAGCAGCCAAGATCCGGGCAGGGGGGTGGTTCAGGGTCAGCCCCAGCATTTT CASSQDPGRGVVQGQPQHF TRBV4-1 TRBD1 TRBJ1-5 NA
TGTGCCAGCAGCTCAATTCCGGGACAGGGAGCGCACCTACCTACGAACACTGAAGCTTTCTTT CASSSIPGQGAHLPTNTEAFF TRBV9 TRBD1 TRBJ1-1 NA
TGTGCCAGCAGTTTAGGGGTGGCAGGGGCCAACGTCCTGACTTTC CASSLGVAGANVLTF TRBV27 NA TRBJ2-6 NA
TGTGCCAGCAGTGAAGTCATCCCCGGACAGGGAGGATCCGAGCAGTACTTC CASSEVIPGQGGSEQYF TRBV2 TRBD1 TRBJ2-7 NA
TGCGCCAGCAGCTTGGCCGGCAGCAATTATGGCTACACCTTC CASSLAGSNYGYTF TRBV5-1 NA TRBJ1-2 NA
TGTGCCAGCAGCTTGGACCAGGGAGGCTTTTACGAAAACATTCAGTACTTC CASSLDQGGFYENIQYF TRBV5-6 NA TRBJ2-4 NA
TGTGCCAGCAGTTTAAACAGCGAAGCTTTCTTT CASSLNSEAFF TRBV28 NA TRBJ1-1 once
TGTGCCAGCAGCTTAGGGCGGGACAGCTACTACGAGCAGTACTTC CASSLGRDSYYEQYF TRBV13 NA TRBJ2-7 NA
TGTGCCAGCAGCTTAGTCGGGACGGACTACGAGCAGTACTTC CASSLVGTDYEQYF TRBV11-2 NA TRBJ2-7 NA
TGTGCCACCAGCCTTAACGGCGAAAAACTGTTTTTT CATSLNGEKLFF TRBV15 NA TRBJ1-4 NA
TGTGCCAGCAGCTTAGAGACAGCCTATGGCTACACCTTC CASSLETAYGYTF TRBV7-9 NA TRBJ1-2 once
TGTGCCTGGAGCCCGGGACAGGGTTTTTATACGCAGTATTTT CAWSPGQGFYTQYF TRBV30 TRBD1 TRBJ2-3 NA
TGTGCCAGCAGCCGGACAGGGAATATCTACGAGCAGTACTTC CASSRTGNIYEQYF TRBV11-2 TRBD1 TRBJ2-7 NA
TGTGCCAGTATTGCCGACAGAGAAGGCAATCAGCCCCAGCATTTT CASIADREGNQPQHF TRBV19 NA TRBJ1-5 NA
TGTGCCAGCAGCCCGGGACTAGCGGGAGTACTAGCCAAAAACATTCAGTACTTC CASSPGLAGVLAKNIQYF TRBV7-8 TRBD2 TRBJ2-4 NA
TGTGCCAGCAGCCAAGTCGGACTAGCGGGGACCGGGGAGCTGTTTTTT CASSQVGLAGTGELFF TRBV4-2 TRBD2 TRBJ2-2 NA
TGTGCCTGGAGTGAGACGGGCCAAAATTCACCCCTCCACTTT CAWSETGQNSPLHF TRBV30 NA TRBJ1-6 NA
TGTGCCAGCAGTTTATCAGGGAGCAGAGAGACCCAGTACTTC CASSLSGSRETQYF TRBV28 NA TRBJ2-5 NA
TGTGCCAGCTCTCCAGGACTAGCATACGAGCAGTACTTC CASSPGLAYEQYF TRBV27 TRBD2 TRBJ2-7 NA
TGTGCCAGCAGTAACCCTGGGCGGTTCCAAGAGACCCAGTACTTC CASSNPGRFQETQYF TRBV6-5 NA TRBJ2-5 NA
TGTGCCAGCAGTCTGACAATCAATGAGCAGTTCTTC CASSLTINEQFF TRBV28 NA TRBJ2-1 NA
TGCGCCAGCAGCGTCAGGGCTAATGAAAAACTGTTTTTT CASSVRANEKLFF TRBV5-1 NA TRBJ1-4 once
TGTGCCAGTAGTATCCCTGGACTAGCGGGAATCTCCTACAATGAGCAGTTCTTC CASSIPGLAGISYNEQFF TRBV19 TRBD2 TRBJ2-1 few
TGTGCAAGTCGCCCTAGCAAGGCAGGAGATACGCAGTATTTT CASRPSKAGDTQYF TRBV12-2 NA TRBJ2-3 NA
TGTGGCGTAGCGGGGGACACAGATACGCAGTATTTT CGVAGDTDTQYF TRBV29-1 TRBD2 TRBJ2-3 NA
TGTGCCAGCAGCCCAAGCCCGGGACAGGGGAACCAGCCCCAGCATTTT CASSPSPGQGNQPQHF TRBV7-8 TRBD1 TRBJ1-5 NA
TGTGCCAGCAGCTTACGGGGTTACGAGCAGTACTTC CASSLRGYEQYF TRBV5-6 NA TRBJ2-7 NA
TGTGCCAGCAGCGCAGAGAGGGTCAACACTGAAGCTTTCTTT CASSAERVNTEAFF TRBV27 NA TRBJ1-1 NA
TGTGCCAGCAGCCCGACTAGCGGGGAACACAATGAGCAGTTCTTC CASSPTSGEHNEQFF TRBV7-9 TRBD2 TRBJ2-1 NA
TGCGCCAGCAGCCACCAGGAGAAGAGCAATCAGCCCCAGCATTTT CASSHQEKSNQPQHF TRBV4-1 NA TRBJ1-5 NA
TGTGCCAGTAGTGACTCATTCTCCTACGAGCAGTACTTC CASSDSFSYEQYF TRBV19 NA TRBJ2-7 few
TGCGCCAGCAGCTCCTCCATGACCTCCTATAATTCACCCCTCCACTTT CASSSSMTSYNSPLHF TRBV4-1 NA TRBJ1-6 NA
TGTGCCTCTACATCTGGGGCCAACGTCCTGACTTTC CASTSGANVLTF TRBV6-5 NA TRBJ2-6 once
TGTGCCAGCAGCCCGGTTAGCGGAGATGAAAAACTGTTTTTT CASSPVSGDEKLFF TRBV7-9 NA TRBJ1-4 NA
TGTGCCAGCAGCCAAGCAGGGGGCAGGGAAAAACTGTTTTTT CASSQAGGREKLFF TRBV4-2 TRBD1 TRBJ1-4 NA
TGTGCCAGCAACCCACCGGGACACGATAACTATGGCTACACCTTC CASNPPGHDNYGYTF TRBV7-2 NA TRBJ1-2 NA
TGTGCCAGCAGTTCCCTATGGGGACAGGGAGGCACCGGGGAGCTGTTTTTT CASSSLWGQGGTGELFF TRBV27 TRBD1 TRBJ2-2 NA
TGTGCCAGCAGCTTACTAGATTCTAGCACAGATACGCAGTATTTT CASSLLDSSTDTQYF TRBV7-9 NA TRBJ2-3 NA
TGTGCCTGGAGTCCAACCCCGCCGGGACATATAGCTAACTATGGCTACACCTTC CAWSPTPPGHIANYGYTF TRBV30 NA TRBJ1-2 once
TGTGCCAGCGGAGGGGGACCGGGACAGCCCCAGCATTTT CASGGGPGQPQHF TRBV6-5 NA TRBJ1-5 NA
TGTGCCAGCAGTTACTCGACAGAAGACTACGAGCAGTACTTC CASSYSTEDYEQYF TRBV6-6 NA TRBJ2-7 NA
TGTGCCAGCAGCCAACAGGCGCCGAACACTGAAGCTTTCTTT CASSQQAPNTEAFF TRBV5-6 NA TRBJ1-1 NA
TGCGCCAGCAGCCAAGAGGAAGGGCCCTCCACCTCCTACGAGCAGTACTTC CASSQEEGPSTSYEQYF TRBV4-1 NA TRBJ2-7 NA